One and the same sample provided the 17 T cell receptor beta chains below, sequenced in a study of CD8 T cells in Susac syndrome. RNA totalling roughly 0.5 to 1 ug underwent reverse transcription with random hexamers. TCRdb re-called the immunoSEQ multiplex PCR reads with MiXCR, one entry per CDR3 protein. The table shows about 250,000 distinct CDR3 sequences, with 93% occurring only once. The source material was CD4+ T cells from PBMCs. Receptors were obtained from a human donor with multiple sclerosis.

CDR3 sequence: CSVVTGGADTEAFF. DNA of the CDR3: TGCAGCGTTGTGACAGGGGGCGCAGACACTGAAGCTTTCTTT. The chain has TRBV29-1 and TRBJ1-1; 10 bases line up with TRBD1. The CDR3 runs to 14 residues. The junction had 5 bases not matched to a gene; V was cut back by 4 bases and J by 3 bases. Germline values: CDR1 SQVTM, CDR2 ANQGSEA.

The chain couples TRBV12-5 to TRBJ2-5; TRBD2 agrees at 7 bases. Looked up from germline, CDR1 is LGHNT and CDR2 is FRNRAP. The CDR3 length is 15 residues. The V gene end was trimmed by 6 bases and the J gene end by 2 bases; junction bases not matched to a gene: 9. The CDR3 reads CASGPPTSDQETQYF. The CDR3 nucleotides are TGTGCTAGTGGCCCCCCAACTAGCGATCAAGAGACCCAGTACTTC.

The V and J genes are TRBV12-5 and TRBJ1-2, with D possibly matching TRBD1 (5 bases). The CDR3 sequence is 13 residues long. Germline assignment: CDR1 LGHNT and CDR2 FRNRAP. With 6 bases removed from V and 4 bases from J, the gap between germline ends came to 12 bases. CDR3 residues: CASGLGQTYGYTF. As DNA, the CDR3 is TGTGCTAGTGGCCTAGGACAAACCTATGGCTACACCTTC.

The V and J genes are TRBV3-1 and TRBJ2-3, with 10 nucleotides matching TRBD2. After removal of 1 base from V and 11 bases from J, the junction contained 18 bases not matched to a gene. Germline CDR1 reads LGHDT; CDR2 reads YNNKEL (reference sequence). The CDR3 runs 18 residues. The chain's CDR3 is CASSQVRNGRGLAGVQYF. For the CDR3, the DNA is TGTGCCAGCAGCCAAGTGCGCAACGGCAGGGGGCTAGCGGGGGTGCAGTATTTT.

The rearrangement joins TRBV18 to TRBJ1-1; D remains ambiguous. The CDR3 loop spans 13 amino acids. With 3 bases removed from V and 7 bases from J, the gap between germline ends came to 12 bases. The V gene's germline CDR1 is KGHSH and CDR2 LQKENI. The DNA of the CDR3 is TGTGCCAGCTCACCCCCCGTTAGGGTTGAAGCTTTCTTT. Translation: CASSPPVRVEAFF.

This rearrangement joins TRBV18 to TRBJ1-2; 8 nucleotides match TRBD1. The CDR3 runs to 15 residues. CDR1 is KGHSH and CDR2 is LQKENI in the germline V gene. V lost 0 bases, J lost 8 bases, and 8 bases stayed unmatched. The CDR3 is CASSPPAGGLGGYTF. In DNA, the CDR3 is TGTGCCAGCTCACCACCCGCAGGGGGCCTCGGGGGCTACACCTTC.

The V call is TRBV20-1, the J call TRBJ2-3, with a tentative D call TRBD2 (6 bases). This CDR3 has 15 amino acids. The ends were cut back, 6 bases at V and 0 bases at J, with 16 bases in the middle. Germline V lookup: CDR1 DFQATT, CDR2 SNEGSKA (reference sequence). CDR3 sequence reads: CSASDWGTSTDTQYF. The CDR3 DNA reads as TGCAGTGCGAGTGATTGGGGGACTAGCACAGATACGCAGTATTTT.

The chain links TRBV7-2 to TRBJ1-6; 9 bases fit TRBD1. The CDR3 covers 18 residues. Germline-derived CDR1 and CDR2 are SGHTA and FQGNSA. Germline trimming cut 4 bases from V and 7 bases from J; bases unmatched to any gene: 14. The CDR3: CASSSLGQQGAGNSPLHF. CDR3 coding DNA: TGTGCCAGCAGCTCCCTGGGGCAACAGGGGGCTGGCAATTCACCCCTCCACTTT.

The CDR3 nucleotides are TGCGCCAGCAGCCAAGATACAGGCCGGGAGACCCAGTACTTC. Encoded protein: CASSQDTGRETQYF. The V and J genes are TRBV4-1 and TRBJ2-5; D is perhaps TRBD1 (5 bases). The germline V gene encodes CDR1 MGHRA and CDR2 YSYEKL. This CDR3 spans 14 amino acids. Trimming removed 0 bases at V and 5 bases at J, with 10 bases between.

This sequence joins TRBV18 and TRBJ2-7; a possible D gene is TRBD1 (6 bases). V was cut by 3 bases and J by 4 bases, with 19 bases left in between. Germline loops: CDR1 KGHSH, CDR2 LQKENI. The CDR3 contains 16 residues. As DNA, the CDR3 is TGTGCCAGCTCACCGAGGATCCCCGAGGGGGAATACGAGCAGTACTTC. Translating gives CASSPRIPEGEYEQYF.

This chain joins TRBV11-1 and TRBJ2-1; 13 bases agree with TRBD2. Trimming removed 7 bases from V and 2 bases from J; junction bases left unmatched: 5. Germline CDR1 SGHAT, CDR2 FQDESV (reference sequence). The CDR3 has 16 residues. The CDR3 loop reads CASTPGLAGTYNEQFF. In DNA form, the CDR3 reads TGTGCCAGCACTCCGGGACTAGCGGGGACCTACAATGAGCAGTTCTTC.

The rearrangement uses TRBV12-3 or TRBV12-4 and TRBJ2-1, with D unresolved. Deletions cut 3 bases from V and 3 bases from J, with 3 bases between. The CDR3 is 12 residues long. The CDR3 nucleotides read TGTGCCAGCAGTTTTCTCTACAATGAGCAGTTCTTC. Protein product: CASSFLYNEQFF.

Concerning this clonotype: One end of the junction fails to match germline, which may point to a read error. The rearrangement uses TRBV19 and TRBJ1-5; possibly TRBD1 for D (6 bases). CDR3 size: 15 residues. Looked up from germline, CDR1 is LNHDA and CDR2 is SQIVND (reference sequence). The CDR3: CASIRTVASDQPQHF. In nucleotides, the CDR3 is TGTGCCAGTATACGGACAGTGGCTAGCGATCAGCCCCAGCATTTT.

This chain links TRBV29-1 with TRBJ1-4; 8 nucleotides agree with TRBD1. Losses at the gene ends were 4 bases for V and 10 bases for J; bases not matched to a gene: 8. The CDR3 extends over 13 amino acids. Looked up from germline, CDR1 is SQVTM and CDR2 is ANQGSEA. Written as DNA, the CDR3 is TGCAGCGTTGTCGCGCAGGGGGCAGGAAAACTGTTTTTT. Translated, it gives CSVVAQGAGKLFF. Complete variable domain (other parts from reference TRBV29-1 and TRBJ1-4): SAVISQKPSRDICQRGTSLTIQCQVDSQVTMMFWYRQQPGQSLTLIATANQGSEATYESGFVIDKFPISRPNLTFSTLTVSNMSPEDSSIYLCSVVAQGAGKLFFGSGTQLSVL.

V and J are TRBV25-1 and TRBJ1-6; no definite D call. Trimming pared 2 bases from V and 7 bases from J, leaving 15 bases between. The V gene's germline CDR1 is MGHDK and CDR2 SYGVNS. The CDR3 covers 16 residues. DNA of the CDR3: TGTGCCAGCAGTGAAGGTTGGAGAGCGACCAATTCACCCCTCCACTTT. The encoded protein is CASSEGWRATNSPLHF.

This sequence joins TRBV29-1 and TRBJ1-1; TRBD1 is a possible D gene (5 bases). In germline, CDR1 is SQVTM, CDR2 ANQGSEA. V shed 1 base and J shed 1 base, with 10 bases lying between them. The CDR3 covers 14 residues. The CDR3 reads CSVEGGVSNTEAFF. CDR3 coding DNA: TGCAGCGTTGAAGGGGGGGTATCGAACACTGAAGCTTTCTTT.

This CDR3 is CASSRTSSGELFF. DNA of the CDR3: TGTGCCAGCAGCCGTACTTCTAGCGGGGAGCTGTTTTTT. This rearrangement joins TRBV9 to TRBJ2-2, with unresolved D. Germline V CDR1 and CDR2: SGDLS, YYNGEE. V was clipped by 4 bases and J by 7 bases, with 11 bases between them. The CDR3 spans 13 residues.